Following are 3 T cell receptor beta chains from one sample sequenced in a study of a mutant IDH1 vaccine in newly diagnosed glioma. Using immunoSEQ multiplex PCR, the repertoire was profiled, and TCRdb retains in-frame clones only, with some absent. Here the sample spans roughly 70,000 clones, around 82% being singletons. Time point reported: baseline, week 1 (first vaccination visit). Treatment: pre-vaccination baseline after standard-of-care therapy. Sequencing used peripheral blood mononuclear cells (PBMCs), obtained from a glioma patient treated with radiotherapy, temozolomide or both. These receptors were taken from a woman aged 18-29 years with glioma. Some clones in this sample may be carry-over from other donors' samples.

V gene TRBV4-2 combines with J gene TRBJ1-5; the D gene is possibly TRBD1 (5 bases). The CDR3 length is 13 residues. The germline V gene has CDR1 LGHNA and CDR2 YNFKEQ. Between the trimmed V and J ends, which lost 4 bases and 2 bases, there was a span of 6 bases. In DNA form, the CDR3 reads TGTGCCAGCAGCCGGGACGGCAATCAGCCCCAGCATTTT. The encoded protein is CASSRDGNQPQHF.

The chain joins TRBV7-8 to TRBJ2-7; a possible D gene is TRBD2 (6 bases). Germline V gene data show CDR1 as SGHVS and CDR2 as FQNEAQ. This CDR3 comprises 15 residues. V dropped 5 bases and J dropped 1 base, with 15 bases sitting between them. The CDR3 here is CASSPSPGTSYEQYF. The CDR3 nucleotides read TGTGCCAGCAGCCCATCACCCGGGACTTCCTACGAGCAGTACTTC. Full variable domain (rest looked up from reference TRBV7-8 and TRBJ2-7): GAGVSQSPRYKVAKRGQDVALRCDPISGHVSLFWYQQALGQGPEFLTYFQNEAQLDKSGLPSDRFFAERPEGSVSTLKIQRTQQEDSAVYLCASSPSPGTSYEQYFGPGTRLTVT.

The chain employs TRBV5-1 and TRBJ1-1, with 12 bases matching TRBD1. Germline V gene lookup returns CDR1 SGHRS and CDR2 YFSETQ. CDR3 size: 15 residues. J lost 8 bases, V lost 1 base, and 6 bases had no gene match. CDR3 nucleotides: TGCGCCAGCAGCTTGTTCCGGGACAGGGGGCGAGAAGCTTTCTTT. It translates to CASSLFRDRGREAFF.